This T cell receptor beta chain was sequenced during a study of T cells in Graves' hyperthyroidism and ophthalmopathy. Findings of the study overall: Ophthalmopathy was separated from stable hyperthyroidism by a 13 V-J model.

Pregnant or lactating patients were excluded, as were those with uncontrolled infection or other autoimmune disease. V was cut by 0 bases and J by 5 bases, with 13 bases left in between. The CDR3 has 15 amino acids. CDR1 and CDR2 from the germline V gene are MGHRA and YSYEKL. Amplification targeted TCR beta CDR3 regions from RNA transcripts. Researchers ran a first-round RT-PCR on the TCR CDR3 using the HTBI primer set. A single record per CDR3 protein comes from TCRdb applying MiXCR to the multiplex PCR reads. Found here are around 450,000 distinct CDR3 sequences, approximately 14% of them singletons; the top ten hold roughly 14%. Regarding this clonotype: Its antigen is currently unknown.

The TCR was taken from a young woman with Graves' hyperthyroidism. Sequences were obtained from blood. This chain joins TRBV4-1 and TRBJ2-5, with D possibly TRBD2 on 6 matching bases. The CDR3 nucleotides read TGCGCCAGCAGCCAAGATCCTGGGACTTCCGAGACCCAGTACTTC. Encoded protein: CASSQDPGTSETQYF.